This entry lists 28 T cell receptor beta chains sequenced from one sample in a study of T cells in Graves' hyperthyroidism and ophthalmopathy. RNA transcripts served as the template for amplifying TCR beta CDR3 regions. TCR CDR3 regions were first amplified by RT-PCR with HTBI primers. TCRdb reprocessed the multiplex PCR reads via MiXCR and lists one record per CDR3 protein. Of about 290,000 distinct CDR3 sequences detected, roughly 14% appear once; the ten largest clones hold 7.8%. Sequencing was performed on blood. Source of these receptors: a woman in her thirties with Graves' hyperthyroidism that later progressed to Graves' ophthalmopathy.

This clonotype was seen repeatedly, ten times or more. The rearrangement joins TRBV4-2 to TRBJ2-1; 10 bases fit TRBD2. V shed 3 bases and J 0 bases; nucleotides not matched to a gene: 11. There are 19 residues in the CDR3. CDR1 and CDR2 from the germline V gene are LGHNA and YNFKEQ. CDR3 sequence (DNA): TGTGCCAGCAGCCACCGCATTGGGTTAGCGGGAGGCTCCTACAATGAGCAGTTCTTC. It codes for CASSHRIGLAGGSYNEQFF.

This chain's CDR3 is CASSFMDRENYGYTF. The DNA of the CDR3 is TGTGCCAGCAGTTTTATGGACAGGGAGAACTATGGCTACACCTTC. This chain joins TRBV28 and TRBJ1-2; 8 nucleotides line up with TRBD1. The CDR3 is 15 amino acids. The germline V gene encodes CDR1 MDHEN and CDR2 SYDVKM. The J segment lost 2 bases and the V segment lost 3 bases, leaving 5 bases of the junction unmatched.

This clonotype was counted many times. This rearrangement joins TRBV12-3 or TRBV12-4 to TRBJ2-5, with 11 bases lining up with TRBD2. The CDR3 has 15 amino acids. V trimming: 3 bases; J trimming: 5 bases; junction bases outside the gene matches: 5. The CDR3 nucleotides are TGTGCCAGCAGTTTTACTAGCGGGAGAGAGGAGACCCAGTACTTC. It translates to CASSFTSGREETQYF.

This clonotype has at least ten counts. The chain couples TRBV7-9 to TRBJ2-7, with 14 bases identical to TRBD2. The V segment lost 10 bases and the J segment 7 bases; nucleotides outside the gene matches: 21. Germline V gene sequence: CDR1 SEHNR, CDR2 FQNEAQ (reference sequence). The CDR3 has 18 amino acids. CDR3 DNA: TGTGCCACCTTGGGACTGACGATAATGGGACTAGCGGGAGTAGAGCAGTACTTC. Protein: CATLGLTIMGLAGVEQYF.

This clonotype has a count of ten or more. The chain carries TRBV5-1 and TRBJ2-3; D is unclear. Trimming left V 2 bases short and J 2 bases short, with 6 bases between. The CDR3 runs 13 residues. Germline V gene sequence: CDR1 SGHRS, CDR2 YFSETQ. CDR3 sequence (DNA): TGCGCCAGCAGCTTAGCTGTCACAGATACGCAGTATTTT. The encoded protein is CASSLAVTDTQYF. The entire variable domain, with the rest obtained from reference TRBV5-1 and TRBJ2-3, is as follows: KAGVTQTPRYLIKTRGQQVTLSCSPISGHRSVSWYQQTPGQGLQFLFEYFSETQRNKGNFPGRFSGRQFSNSRSEMNVSTLELGDSALYLCASSLAVTDTQYFGPGTRLTVL.

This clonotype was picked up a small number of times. The DNA for the CDR3 is TGTGCCACCAGTGATGGGACTAGCGGGAGAAGGGGGGAGACCCAGTACTTC. It is translated as CATSDGTSGRRGETQYF. This chain joins TRBV24-1 and TRBJ2-5; 14 positions match TRBD2. After removal of 3 bases from V and 5 bases from J, the junction contained 7 bases not matched to a gene. CDR1 and CDR2 (germline): KGHDR, SFDVKD. The CDR3 consists of 17 residues.

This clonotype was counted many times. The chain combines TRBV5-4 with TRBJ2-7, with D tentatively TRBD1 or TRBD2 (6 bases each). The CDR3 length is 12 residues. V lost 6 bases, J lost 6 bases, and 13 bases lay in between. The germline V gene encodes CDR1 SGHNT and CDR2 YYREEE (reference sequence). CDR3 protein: CASISEGGEQYF. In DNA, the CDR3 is TGTGCCAGCATCTCGGAGGGGGGCGAGCAGTACTTC.

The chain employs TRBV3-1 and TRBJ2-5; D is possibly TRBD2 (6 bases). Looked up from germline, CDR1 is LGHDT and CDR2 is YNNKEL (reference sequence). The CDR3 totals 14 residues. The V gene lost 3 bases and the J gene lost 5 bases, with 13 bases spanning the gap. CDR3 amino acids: CASSHRGDGETQYF. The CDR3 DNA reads TGTGCCAGCAGCCATCGCGGGGATGGGGAGACCCAGTACTTC.

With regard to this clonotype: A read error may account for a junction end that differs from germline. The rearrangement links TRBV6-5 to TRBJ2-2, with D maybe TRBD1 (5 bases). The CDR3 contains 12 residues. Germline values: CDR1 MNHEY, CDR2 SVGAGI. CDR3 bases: TGTGCCAGCAGTTATTGGGGCTTGGAGCTGCTTTTT. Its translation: CASSYWGLELLF.

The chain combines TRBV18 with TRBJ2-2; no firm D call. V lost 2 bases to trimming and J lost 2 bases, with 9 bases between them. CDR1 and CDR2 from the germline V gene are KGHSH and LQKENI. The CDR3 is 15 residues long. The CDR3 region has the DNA TGTGCCAGCTCACCATTTTCCGTTAACACCGGGGAGCTGTTTTTT. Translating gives CASSPFSVNTGELFF.

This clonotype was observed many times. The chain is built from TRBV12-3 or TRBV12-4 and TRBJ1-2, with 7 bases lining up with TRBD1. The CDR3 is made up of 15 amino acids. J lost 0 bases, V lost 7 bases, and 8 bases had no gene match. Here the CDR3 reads CASTLGTAANYGYTF. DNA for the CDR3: TGTGCCAGCACTCTAGGGACAGCTGCTAACTATGGCTACACCTTC.

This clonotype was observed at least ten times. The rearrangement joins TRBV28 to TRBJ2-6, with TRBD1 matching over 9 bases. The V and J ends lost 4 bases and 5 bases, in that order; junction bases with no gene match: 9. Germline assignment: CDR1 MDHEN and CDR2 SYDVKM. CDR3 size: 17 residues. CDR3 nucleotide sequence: TGTGCCAGCAGTTCTTCCGGGACAGGGTTTAGGGCCAACGTCCTGACTTTC. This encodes CASSSSGTGFRANVLTF.

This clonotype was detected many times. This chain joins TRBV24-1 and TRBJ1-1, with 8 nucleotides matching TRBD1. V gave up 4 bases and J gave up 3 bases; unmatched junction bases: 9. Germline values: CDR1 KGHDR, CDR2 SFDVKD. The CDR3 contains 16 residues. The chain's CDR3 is CATSDPRTGKDTEAFF. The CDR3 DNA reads TGTGCCACCAGTGACCCTCGGACAGGGAAGGACACTGAAGCTTTCTTT.

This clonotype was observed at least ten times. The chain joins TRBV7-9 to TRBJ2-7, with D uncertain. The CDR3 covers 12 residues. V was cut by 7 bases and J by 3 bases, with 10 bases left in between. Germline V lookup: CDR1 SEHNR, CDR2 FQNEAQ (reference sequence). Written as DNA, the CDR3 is TGTGCCAGCAACGGTGAAGGCTACGAGCAGTACTTC. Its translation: CASNGEGYEQYF.

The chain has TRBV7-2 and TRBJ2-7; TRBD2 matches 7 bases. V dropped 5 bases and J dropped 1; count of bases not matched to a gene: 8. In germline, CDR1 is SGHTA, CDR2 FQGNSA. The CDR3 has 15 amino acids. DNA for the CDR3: TGTGCCAGCAGCCCGGGAGGTGCGGGATCCTACGAGCAGTACTTC. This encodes CASSPGGAGSYEQYF.

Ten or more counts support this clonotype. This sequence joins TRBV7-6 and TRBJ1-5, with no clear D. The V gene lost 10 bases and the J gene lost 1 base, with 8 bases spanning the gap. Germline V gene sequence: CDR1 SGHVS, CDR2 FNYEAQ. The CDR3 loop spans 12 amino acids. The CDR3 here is CANRNSNQPQHF. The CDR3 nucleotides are TGTGCCAACCGCAACAGCAATCAGCCCCAGCATTTT.

Here the CDR3 DNA reads TGTGCCACCAGCAGAGATCGACTAGCGGTCTACAATGAGCAGTTCTTC. It is translated as CATSRDRLAVYNEQFF. This chain joins TRBV15 and TRBJ2-1; TRBD2 agrees at 9 bases. The V and J ends lost 0 bases and 3 bases, in that order; junction bases with no gene match: 3. Germline V gives CDR1 LNHNV, CDR2 YYDKDF (reference sequence). The length of the CDR3 is 16 residues.

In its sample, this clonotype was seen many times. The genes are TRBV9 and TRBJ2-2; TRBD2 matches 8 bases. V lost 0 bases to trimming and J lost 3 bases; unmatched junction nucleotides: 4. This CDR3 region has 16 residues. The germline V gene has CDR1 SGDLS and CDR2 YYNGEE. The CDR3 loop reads CASSVEGLEYTGELFF. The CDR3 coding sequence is TGTGCCAGCAGCGTAGAGGGACTAGAATACACCGGGGAGCTGTTTTTT.

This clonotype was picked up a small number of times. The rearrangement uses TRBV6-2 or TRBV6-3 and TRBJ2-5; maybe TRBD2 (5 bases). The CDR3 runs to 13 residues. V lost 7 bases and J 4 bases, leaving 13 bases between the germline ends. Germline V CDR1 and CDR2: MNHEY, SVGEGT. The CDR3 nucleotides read TGTGCCAGCACGGTGGCGGGTGGAGAGACCCAGTACTTC. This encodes CASTVAGGETQYF.

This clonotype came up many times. The DNA of the CDR3 is TGTGCCAGCTCCCAAGCCGGGACAGAGAGCTATGGCTACACCTTC. It is translated as CASSQAGTESYGYTF. The chain uses TRBV18 and TRBJ1-2; 7 bases line up with TRBD1. V shed 6 bases and J 4 bases; nucleotides not matched to a gene: 11. This CDR3 is 15 amino acids long. Germline lookup yields CDR1 KGHSH and CDR2 LQKENI.

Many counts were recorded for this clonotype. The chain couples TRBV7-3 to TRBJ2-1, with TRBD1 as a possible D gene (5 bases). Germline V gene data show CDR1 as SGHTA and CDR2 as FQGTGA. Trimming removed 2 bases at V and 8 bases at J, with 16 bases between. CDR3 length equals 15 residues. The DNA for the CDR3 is TGTGCCAGCAGCTTACAGGGTGGAACGTTGTATGAGCAGTTCTTC. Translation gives CASSLQGGTLYEQFF.

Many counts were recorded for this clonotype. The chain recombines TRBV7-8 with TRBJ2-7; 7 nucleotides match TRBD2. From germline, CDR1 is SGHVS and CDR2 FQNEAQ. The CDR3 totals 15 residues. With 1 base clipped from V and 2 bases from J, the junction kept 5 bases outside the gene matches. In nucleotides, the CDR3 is TGTGCCAGCAGCTTAGGGGGGGGAAGCCCCTACGAGCAGTACTTC. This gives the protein CASSLGGGSPYEQYF.

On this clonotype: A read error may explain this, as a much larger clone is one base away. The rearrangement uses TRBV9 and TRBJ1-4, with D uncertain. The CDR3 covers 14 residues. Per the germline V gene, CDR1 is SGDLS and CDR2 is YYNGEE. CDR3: CARSRGINNEKLFF. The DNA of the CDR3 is TGTGCCCGCAGCCGAGGGATCAATAATGAAAAACTGTTTTTT.

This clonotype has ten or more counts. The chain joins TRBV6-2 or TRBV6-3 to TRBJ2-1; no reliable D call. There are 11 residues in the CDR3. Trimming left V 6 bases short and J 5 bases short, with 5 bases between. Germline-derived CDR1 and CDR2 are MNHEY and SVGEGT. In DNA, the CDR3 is TGTGCCAGCAGAGACCACAATGAGCAGTTCTTC. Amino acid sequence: CASRDHNEQFF.

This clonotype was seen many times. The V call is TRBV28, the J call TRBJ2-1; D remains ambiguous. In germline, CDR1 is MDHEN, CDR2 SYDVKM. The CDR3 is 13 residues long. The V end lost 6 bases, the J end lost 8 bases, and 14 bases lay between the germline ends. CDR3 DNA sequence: TGTGCCAGCAGGCGTCCGGGCGGAGATGAGCAGTTCTTC. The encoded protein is CASRRPGGDEQFF.

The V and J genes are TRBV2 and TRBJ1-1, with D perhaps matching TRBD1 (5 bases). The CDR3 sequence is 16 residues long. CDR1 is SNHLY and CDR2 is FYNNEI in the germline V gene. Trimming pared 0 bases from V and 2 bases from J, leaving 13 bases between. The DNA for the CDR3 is TGTGCCAGCAGTGAAGCGCTTCTGGGGGTCAACACTGAAGCTTTCTTT. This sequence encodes CASSEALLGVNTEAFF.

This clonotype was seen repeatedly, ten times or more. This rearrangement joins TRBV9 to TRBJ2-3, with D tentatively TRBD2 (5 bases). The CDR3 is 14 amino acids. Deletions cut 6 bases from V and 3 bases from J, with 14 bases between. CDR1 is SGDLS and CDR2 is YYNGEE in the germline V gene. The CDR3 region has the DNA TGTGCCAGCAACCGAGGAGGCGAAACAGATACGCAGTATTTT. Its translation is CASNRGGETDTQYF.

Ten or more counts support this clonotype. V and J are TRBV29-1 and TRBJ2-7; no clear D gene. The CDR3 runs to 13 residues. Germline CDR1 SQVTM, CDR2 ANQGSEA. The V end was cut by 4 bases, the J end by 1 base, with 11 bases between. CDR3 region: CSVVYLGSYEQYF. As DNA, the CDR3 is TGCAGCGTTGTGTATTTGGGTTCCTACGAGCAGTACTTC.